This section outlines one TCR beta chain sequence together with its context. Treatment meaning: roughly 18 received Ad26.COV2.S at low or high dose, single or two shots; five or six received placebo; per-sample allocation not given. The study sampled participants on day 63 after the first vaccine or placebo injection. V shed 6 bases and J shed 0 bases, with 15 bases lying between them. The CDR3 contains 16 residues. Per the germline V gene, CDR1 is LNHDA and CDR2 is SQIVND (reference sequence). The data were obtained in a study of Ad26.COV2.S vaccination and SARS-CoV-2 variants. About the study: Ad26.COV2.S given intramuscularly, once or twice 56 days apart.

TCRdb's copy holds only in-frame clones and misses some; the assay was immunoSEQ multiplex PCR. The data show around 320,000 clones, around 90% seen once. This TCR was sampled from a person aged 18-60 years who received the Ad26.COV2.S COVID-19 vaccine or a placebo. Sequences were derived from peripheral blood, sampled in a trial of Ad26.COV2.S vaccine versus placebo. The chain couples TRBV19 to TRBJ1-5; D perhaps matches TRBD1 (6 bases). In nucleotides, the CDR3 is TGTGCCAGTAGCCCCACAGGGCTGGGTAGCAATCAGCCCCAGCATTTT. Translation gives CASSPTGLGSNQPQHF.